This T cell receptor (beta chain) was recovered during a study of cytomegalovirus exposure and HLA in healthy donors. The overall study: Early on, a data release was issued that held 65 million to 100 million unique TCRs from HLA-typed donors.

Findings of the study overall: TCR beta V segments were, for the most part, productive about 87% or about 30% of the time in an earlier analysis. Prediction of most subjects' HLA-A and HLA-B alleles by TCR beta sequences was reportedly accurate. CMV serostatus was the only immune exposure information that was available.

For this clone: Antigen specificity is unknown.

Primers for the PCR totalled 60 Vbeta and 13 Jbeta. The table came from immunoSEQ multiplex PCR; TCRdb's copy has only in-frame clones and leaves some out. The table records nearly 95,000 clones, around 8% of them present only once. This CDR3 is built from 16 residues. The ends were cut back, 0 bases at V and 4 bases at J, with 14 bases in the middle. Germline V lookup: CDR1 SGHDT, CDR2 YYEEEE. What was sequenced was PBMCs. This clonotype was sampled from a man aged 45-60 years in good health and CMV-seronegative. The rearrangement links TRBV5-6 to TRBJ1-3; D is perhaps TRBD1 (6 bases). The CDR3 DNA follows: TGTGCCAGCAGCTTGGCGGACAGCTCCCTCGGAAACACCATATATTTT. It is translated as CASSLADSSLGNTIYF.